A single sample gave rise to the 31 T cell receptor beta chains below, sequenced in a study of T-cell memory formation after mild COVID-19. TCRdb reanalysed the 5' RACE reads using MiXCR and keeps one entry per CDR3 protein. The profile shows about 240,000 distinct CDR3 sequences, approximately 9% of them singletons. The sample was PBMCs or a T cell subset sorted from them (not recorded which). Receptors were obtained from a man between 18 and 35 years old who had mild COVID-19 (a few samples of this study predate the infection). Cell type and time point are not known.

This rearrangement joins TRBV5-1 to TRBJ1-5, with TRBD1 matching 9 bases. Looked up from germline, CDR1 is SGHRS and CDR2 is YFSETQ. There are 15 residues in the CDR3. Losses at the gene ends were 2 bases for V and 2 bases for J; bases not matched to a gene: 2. CDR3 DNA: TGCGCCAGCAGCTTACAGGGGGCTCGCAATCAGCCCCAGCATTTT. Its protein product is CASSLQGARNQPQHF.

This clonotype was observed a few times. The chain carries TRBV6-6 and TRBJ2-6, with 10 bases fitting TRBD1. Germline CDR1 MNHNY, CDR2 SVGAGI (reference sequence). V dropped 6 bases and J dropped 0; count of bases not matched to a gene: 14. CDR3 length equals 20 residues. In DNA form, the CDR3 reads TGTGCCAGCAGATATTCTACTACCGGGACAGGGGCCTCTGGGGCCAACGTCCTGACTTTC. It is translated as CASRYSTTGTGASGANVLTF.

V is TRBV5-1 and J is TRBJ2-3, with D maybe TRBD2 (6 bases). The germline V gene has CDR1 SGHRS and CDR2 YFSETQ. Deletions cut 4 bases from V and 0 bases from J, with 15 bases between. The CDR3 has 16 residues. CDR3 sequence: CASSLLWAGSTDTQYF. Here the CDR3 DNA reads TGCGCCAGCAGCCTCCTATGGGCGGGGAGCACAGATACGCAGTATTTT.

The rearrangement joins TRBV25-1 to TRBJ2-5; 7 nucleotides line up with TRBD1. The V segment lost 4 bases and the J segment 9 bases; nucleotides outside the gene matches: 17. Germline lookup yields CDR1 MGHDK and CDR2 SYGVNS. The CDR3 covers 16 residues. CDR3 DNA: TGTGCCAGCAGTGCCAGGACAGGACGCTGGACCTGGCCCCAGTACTTC. Its protein is CASSARTGRWTWPQYF.

The V and J genes are TRBV5-1 and TRBJ2-4; D might be TRBD1 or TRBD2, each matching 6 bases. Germline values: CDR1 SGHRS, CDR2 YFSETQ. This CDR3 has 18 residues. The V and J ends lost 2 bases and 4 bases respectively, with 22 bases between them. CDR3 residues: CASSLDPQGRGRKNIQYF. In DNA form, the CDR3 reads TGCGCCAGCAGCTTAGACCCCCAGGGGAGAGGGAGGAAAAACATTCAGTACTTC.

The chain combines TRBV12-3 or TRBV12-4 with TRBJ2-7; the match to TRBD2 covers 11 bases. CDR3 length: 13 residues. The junction had 5 bases not matched to a gene; V was cut back by 4 bases and J by 9 bases. In DNA, the CDR3 is TGTGCCAGCAGTTCTACTAGCGGGGGTTGGCAGTACTTC. Protein: CASSSTSGGWQYF.

The chain employs TRBV7-2 and TRBJ2-3, with TRBD1 matching over 7 bases. Germline CDR1 is SGHTA and CDR2 is FQGNSA. The CDR3 runs to 16 residues. Germline trimming cut 4 bases from V and 5 bases from J; bases unmatched to any gene: 12. The DNA for the CDR3 is TGTGCCAGCAGCTACCGTTCCACAGGGGCGGGAGATACGCAGTATTTT. Protein: CASSYRSTGAGDTQYF.

This rearrangement joins TRBV5-4 to TRBJ2-3, with 9 positions matching TRBD2. Germline V CDR1 and CDR2: SGHNT, YYREEE (reference sequence). Losses at the gene ends were 0 bases for V and 2 bases for J; bases not matched to a gene: 7. The CDR3 runs 17 residues. The CDR3 DNA is TGTGCCAGCAGCTTGGCCCTGAGACTAGCGGCCACAGATACGCAGTATTTT. Its protein product is CASSLALRLAATDTQYF.

In its sample, this clonotype was seen a few times. The rearrangement joins TRBV7-9 to TRBJ2-7; D is unclear. V lost 1 base, J lost 2 bases, and 12 bases lay in between. Germline values: CDR1 SEHNR, CDR2 FQNEAQ (reference sequence). CDR3 length: 15 amino acids. The chain's CDR3 is CASSLVPSPPYEQYF. The CDR3 coding sequence is TGTGCCAGCAGCTTAGTGCCTAGTCCTCCCTACGAGCAGTACTTC.

The chain joins TRBV4-3 to TRBJ2-1; D perhaps matches TRBD1 (6 bases). V was cut by 2 bases and J by 3 bases, with 11 bases left in between. The CDR3 length is 15 residues. Germline loops: CDR1 LGHNA, CDR2 YSLEER. CDR3 in DNA: TGCGCCAGCAGCCAAACAGGGCAACTCTACAATGAGCAGTTCTTC. It is translated as CASSQTGQLYNEQFF.

This clonotype was recorded a few times. The rearrangement joins TRBV12-3 or TRBV12-4 to TRBJ2-5; D may be TRBD1 (6 bases). The CDR3 length is 13 residues. Trimming removed 5 bases at V and 7 bases at J, with 14 bases between. CDR3 sequence (DNA): TGTGCCAGCAGTCCAGGGGAGCTGGCGACCCAGTACTTC. Translating gives CASSPGELATQYF.

This clonotype was counted a few times. V is TRBV12-3 or TRBV12-4 and J is TRBJ2-2; no clear D. Deletions cut 5 bases from V and 5 bases from J, with 24 bases between. The CDR3 spans 18 residues. The CDR3: CASSPPRRFSWKTGELFF. CDR3 nucleotides: TGTGCCAGCAGTCCCCCCCGTCGGTTCTCATGGAAAACCGGGGAGCTGTTTTTT.

The CDR3 spells CAIGGTPGGETQYF. The CDR3 coding sequence is TGTGCCATCGGTGGGACTCCGGGAGGGGAGACCCAGTACTTC. V is TRBV10-3 and J is TRBJ2-5; 8 bases map to TRBD2. Germline V gene data show CDR1 as ENHRY and CDR2 as SYGVKD. The CDR3 has 14 residues. The V segment lost 8 bases and the J segment 5 bases; nucleotides outside the gene matches: 10.

CDR3 loop: CASSLGTGGGSEQYF. The CDR3 nucleotides are TGTGCCAGCAGCTTAGGGACAGGGGGCGGCTCCGAGCAGTACTTC. This chain joins TRBV7-2 and TRBJ2-7, with 11 positions matching TRBD1. This CDR3 region has 15 residues. The germline gives CDR1 SGHTA, CDR2 FQGNSA. V lost 1 base to trimming and J lost 6 bases; unmatched junction nucleotides: 5. Using reference TRBV7-2 and TRBJ2-7 for the parts outside the CDR3, the full variable domain is GAGVSQSPSNKVTEKGKDVELRCDPISGHTALYWYRQSLGQGLEFLIYFQGNSAPDKSGLPSDRFSAERTGGSVSTLTIQRTQQEDSAVYLCASSLGTGGGSEQYFGPGTRLTVT.

This clonotype came up many times. The chain carries TRBV6-2 or TRBV6-3 and TRBJ1-1; D unresolved. Germline assignment: CDR1 MNHEY and CDR2 SVGEGT. V gave up 6 bases and J gave up 2 bases, with 10 bases separating them. The CDR3 loop spans 13 amino acids. The CDR3 sequence is CASSRAGNTEAFF. CDR3 in DNA: TGTGCCAGCAGCCGGGCCGGAAACACTGAAGCTTTCTTT.

This chain joins TRBV12-3 or TRBV12-4 and TRBJ2-7; D ambiguous. V lost 3 bases and J lost 3, with 12 bases in between. The CDR3 loop spans 14 amino acids. CDR3 DNA sequence: TGTGCCAGCAGTTTCTACTCCTACGACTACGAGCAGTACGTC. Protein product: CASSFYSYDYEQYV.

The sample holds many counts of this clonotype. The gene calls are TRBV7-3 and TRBJ2-4, with D possibly being TRBD2 (6 bases). This CDR3 has 14 residues. Germline values: CDR1 SGHTA, CDR2 FQGTGA. Trimming took off 2 bases at V and 1 base at J, with 6 bases between the two ends. DNA of the CDR3: TGTGCCAGCAGCTTAGGGGGGGCCAAAAACATTCAGTACTTC. Its protein product is CASSLGGAKNIQYF.

V and J are TRBV12-3 or TRBV12-4 and TRBJ2-5; 7 bases are a match to TRBD2. Trimming removed 7 bases from V and 5 bases from J; junction bases left unmatched: 13. This CDR3 has 15 amino acids. The CDR3 loop is CASMTGRDPRETQYF. CDR3 DNA: TGTGCCAGCATGACGGGGAGGGACCCCCGTGAGACCCAGTACTTC.

This clonotype has just a few counts. The chain recombines TRBV4-1 with TRBJ1-1; 9 bases map to TRBD1. Germline V gives CDR1 MGHRA, CDR2 YSYEKL. The CDR3 length is 14 residues. Germline trimming cut 4 bases from V and 6 bases from J; bases unmatched to any gene: 6. Here the CDR3 DNA reads TGCGCCAGCAGCCGTCCCGGGACAGGGCCTGAAGCTTTCTTT. Its protein product is CASSRPGTGPEAFF.

This clonotype was detected ten times or more. The chain uses TRBV28 and TRBJ2-4; D is ambiguous. Deletions cut 4 bases from V and 0 bases from J, with 7 bases between. CDR3 length: 14 residues. CDR1 is MDHEN and CDR2 is SYDVKM in the germline V gene. CDR3 region: CASSSGQAKNIQYF. The CDR3 nucleotides are TGTGCCAGCAGTTCCGGCCAAGCCAAAAACATTCAGTACTTC.

The rearrangement joins TRBV5-1 to TRBJ1-2; 8 bases map to TRBD1. The junction had 4 bases not matched to a gene; V was cut back by 2 bases and J by 4 bases. CDR1 is SGHRS and CDR2 is YFSETQ in the germline V gene. CDR3 length: 14 residues. In DNA form, the CDR3 reads TGCGCCAGCAGCTTTCCCGGGACAGGCTATGGCTACACCTTC. Translated, it gives CASSFPGTGYGYTF.

This chain connects TRBV20-1 to TRBJ1-1; D remains unclear. Trimming took 2 bases from V and 6 from J, leaving 7 bases between them. The CDR3 loop spans 11 amino acids. Germline values: CDR1 DFQATT, CDR2 SNEGSKA (reference sequence). The CDR3: CSARTRSEAFF. The CDR3 bases are TGCAGTGCTAGAACCCGCTCTGAAGCTTTCTTT.

The V and J genes are TRBV20-1 and TRBJ2-3, with TRBD1 as a possible D gene (8 bases). Germline V gene data show CDR1 as DFQATT and CDR2 as SNEGSKA (reference sequence). The CDR3 runs to 17 residues. Trimming removed 1 base at V and 1 base at J, with 18 bases between. CDR3 nucleotide sequence: TGCAGTGCTAGAGCTCTTGGACAGGGAGGGCGCACAGATACGCAGTATTTT. Residues: CSARALGQGGRTDTQYF.

This rearrangement joins TRBV4-1 to TRBJ2-3, with D tentatively TRBD2 (6 bases). The V end lost 3 bases, the J end lost 8 bases, and 18 bases lay between the germline ends. CDR3 length equals 15 residues. The germline gives CDR1 MGHRA, CDR2 YSYEKL. The CDR3 protein is CASSQAGTVQGTQYF. As DNA, the CDR3 is TGCGCCAGCAGCCAGGCTGGGACTGTTCAGGGTACGCAGTATTTT.

This clonotype was observed at least ten times. The genes are TRBV4-1 and TRBJ2-4; unclear D gene. The V end lost 0 bases, the J end lost 0 bases, and 18 bases lay between the germline ends. The germline V gene has CDR1 MGHRA and CDR2 YSYEKL. This CDR3 has 19 amino acids. The CDR3 reads CASSQERGRQDPAKNIQYF. Here the CDR3 DNA reads TGCGCCAGCAGCCAAGAGAGAGGTCGTCAGGACCCAGCCAAAAACATTCAGTACTTC.

The sample holds many counts of this clonotype. The genes are TRBV5-1 and TRBJ2-1, with 13 bases identical to TRBD2. This CDR3 region has 14 residues. Germline CDR1 and CDR2: SGHRS and YFSETQ. The V gene end was trimmed by 7 bases and the J gene end by 7 bases; junction bases not matched to a gene: 5. The CDR3 DNA reads TGCGCCAGCGACCGGGGACTAGCGGGGAATGAGCAGTTCTTC. Protein product: CASDRGLAGNEQFF.

This rearrangement joins TRBV6-5 to TRBJ1-6; D unclear. The CDR3 length is 13 residues. From germline, CDR1 is MNHEY and CDR2 SVGAGI. V was trimmed by 5 bases and J by 9 bases, leaving 11 bases between them. The CDR3, as DNA: TGTGCCAGCAGTCCAGGCCGGATTTCACCCCTCCACTTT. Protein sequence: CASSPGRISPLHF.

This clonotype occurred many times. The gene calls are TRBV7-2 and TRBJ2-7; 13 bases match TRBD2. Germline values: CDR1 SGHTA, CDR2 FQGNSA. The V and J ends lost 5 bases and 2 bases, in that order; junction bases with no gene match: 3. CDR3 length: 15 residues. DNA of the CDR3: TGTGCCAGCAGCCTACTAGCGGGGGGGACCTACGAGCAGTACGTC. This gives the protein CASSLLAGGTYEQYV.

This clonotype was seen a handful of times. The chain links TRBV12-3 or TRBV12-4 to TRBJ1-5; 7 nucleotides line up with TRBD1. V dropped 7 bases and J dropped 7; count of bases not matched to a gene: 7. CDR3 length: 13 amino acids. Here the CDR3 DNA reads TGTGCCAGCACACAGGGGAGGTTGCAGCCCCAGCATTTT. Protein sequence: CASTQGRLQPQHF.

This clonotype was counted many times. The V gene is TRBV6-2 or TRBV6-3, the J gene TRBJ1-6; D call uncertain. Trimming pared 2 bases from V and 8 bases from J, leaving 4 bases between. The CDR3 is made up of 12 amino acids. Per germline, CDR1 MNHEY and CDR2 SVGEGT. CDR3 amino acids: CASSYRDSPLHF. The CDR3 nucleotides are TGTGCCAGCAGTTACCGGGATTCACCCCTCCACTTT.

To note about this clonotype: A read error may account for a junction end that differs from germline. This chain links TRBV5-1 with TRBJ2-2; 7 nucleotides align to TRBD2. Germline lookup yields CDR1 SGHRS and CDR2 YFSETQ. The CDR3 contains 16 residues. CDR3 residues: CASSLAPRGNTGELIF. In DNA, the CDR3 is TGCGCCAGCAGCTTGGCCCCGCGGGGGAACACCGGGGAGCTGATTTTT.